This is a list of T cell receptor beta chains from one sample in a study of T cells after yellow fever vaccination. In TCRdb, the 5' RACE reads were re-called with MiXCR into one record per CDR3 protein. The profile covers a few hundred thousand distinct CDR3 sequences, with approximately 16% appearing a single time and approximately 15% taken by the ten largest. The sample here was PBMCs, taken 5 to 6 days after the first yellow fever vaccination. The receptors here all came from a man between 18 and 35 years old who received the YFV17D yellow fever vaccine. CDR3s include the opening cysteine and the closing phenylalanine or tryptophan. The order of the fields is V gene, D gene, clone size, J gene, CDR3 DNA, CDR3 protein. D genes are given only for firm matches. Clone size is stated in some rows and not others, as once, few, many or a class when expanded.

TRBV20-1	.	many	TRBJ2-5	TGCAGTGCTGTAAAGGCAGCGTTTAAAGAGACCCAGTACTTC	CSAVKAAFKETQYF
TRBV5-4	TRBD2	.	TRBJ2-5	TGTGCCAGCAGCATTAGCGGGGAAGAGACCCAGTACTTC	CASSISGEETQYF
TRBV3-1	.	few	TRBJ2-3	TGTGCCAGCCGGGGAGTAGGCACAGATACGCAGTATTTT	CASRGVGTDTQYF
TRBV27	TRBD2	few	TRBJ2-3	TGTGCCAGCAGTTTATTTTGGGGCGGGGGGGTCGATACGCAGTATTTT	CASSLFWGGGVDTQYF
TRBV2	.	few	TRBJ1-3	TGTGCCAGCAGCCGAAGGGGTAGTACTGGAAACACCATATATTTT	CASSRRGSTGNTIYF
TRBV7-2	.	.	TRBJ2-3	TGTGCCAGCAGCAAGGGGGTGCTGGCAGATACGCAGTATTTT	CASSKGVLADTQYF
TRBV11-3	TRBD2	.	TRBJ2-1	TGTGCCAGCAGCTTCGGGGGGGCGAGCAATGAGCAGTTCTTC	CASSFGGASNEQFF
TRBV18	TRBD1	.	TRBJ1-2	TGTGCCAGCTCACCCTCGACAGGGAACAACTATGGCTACACCTTC	CASSPSTGNNYGYTF
TRBV29-1	.	few	TRBJ1-1	TGCAGCGTTGACCGGGGGCTGAACACTGAAGCTTTCTTT	CSVDRGLNTEAFF
TRBV11-2	.	many	TRBJ2-3	TGTGCCAGCAGCCCCATCCGTAGCACAGATACGCAGTATTTT	CASSPIRSTDTQYF
TRBV27	.	few	TRBJ1-1	TGTGCCAGCATTAGACCAGGGAGAAACACTGAAGCTTTCTTT	CASIRPGRNTEAFF
TRBV11-2	TRBD2	.	TRBJ2-5	TGTGCCAGCAGGCGGGGGGGCGGCTGGGAGACCCAGTACTTC	CASRRGGGWETQYF
TRBV20-1	.	few	TRBJ2-2	TGCAGTGCTAGAGATGGTCTAGCGCGGAACACCGGGGAGCTGTTTTTT	CSARDGLARNTGELFF
TRBV5-4	TRBD2	few	TRBJ2-4	TGTGCCAGCAGCTTGCGGACTAGCGCCTTCCTGGAGGCCAAAAACATTCAGTACTTC	CASSLRTSAFLEAKNIQYF
TRBV4-1	.	.	TRBJ1-6	TGCGCCAGCAGCCGCCAATCTTATCAGGGCGGGGTAGGCTCCTATAATTCACCCCTCCACTTT	CASSRQSYQGGVGSYNSPLHF